Listed below are T cell receptor beta chains from one sample, sequenced in a study of T cells in localized non-small cell lung cancer. Repertoires were generated with immunoSEQ multiplex PCR, while TCRdb's copy carries only in-frame clones and drops some. This table holds about 6,400 clones, approximately 88% found once. Sample: peripheral blood, taken before any cancer treatment. The receptors shown here come from a male donor aged 60 or over with stage I lung adenocarcinoma. Each CDR3 is given with its conserved first and last residue. The D gene is left open where the match is weak. Clone size is shown for a subset of rows, as once, few, many or a class of expanded clone.

V: TRBV11-2
J: TRBJ1-4
D: NA
size: NA
CDR3: CASSSDTTNEKLFF
DNA: TGTGCCAGCAGCTCGGACACGACTAATGAAAAACTGTTTTTT

V: TRBV18
J: TRBJ1-1
D: NA
size: NA
CDR3: CASSPKGTEAFF
DNA: TGTGCCAGCTCACCTAAGGGGACTGAAGCTTTCTTT

V: TRBV11-2
J: TRBJ2-1
D: NA
size: NA
CDR3: CASSSNIWEQFF
DNA: TGTGCCAGCAGCTCCAATATCTGGGAGCAGTTCTTC

V: TRBV19
J: TRBJ2-1
D: NA
size: NA
CDR3: CASSRRSGRAYNEQFF
DNA: TGTGCCAGTAGTCGTCGTTCTGGGCGGGCTTACAATGAGCAGTTCTTC

V: TRBV4-2
J: TRBJ2-1
D: NA
size: NA
CDR3: CASSQGRGLLDEQFF
DNA: TGTGCCAGCAGTCAGGGTCGGGGGCTACTCGATGAGCAGTTCTTC

V: TRBV7-6
J: TRBJ2-6
D: NA
size: once
CDR3: CASTLKVAGANVLTF
DNA: TGTGCCAGCACCTTAAAGGTAGCTGGGGCCAACGTCCTGACTTTC

V: TRBV29-1
J: TRBJ2-1
D: TRBD2
size: NA
CDR3: CSVGDGGTDEQFF
DNA: TGCAGCGTTGGGGACGGGGGGACCGATGAGCAGTTCTTC

V: TRBV6-1
J: TRBJ2-5
D: NA
size: NA
CDR3: CASAQGWETQYF
DNA: TGTGCCAGTGCACAGGGATGGGAGACCCAGTACTTC

V: TRBV11-2
J: TRBJ2-5
D: TRBD2
size: NA
CDR3: CASSGRLAAETQYF
DNA: TGTGCCAGCAGCGGCCGGCTAGCGGCTGAGACCCAGTACTTC

V: TRBV6-5
J: TRBJ2-7
D: NA
size: NA
CDR3: CASSSLFGPSVEQYF
DNA: TGTGCCAGCAGTTCCCTTTTCGGTCCTTCGGTCGAGCAGTACTTC

V: TRBV5-8
J: TRBJ2-2
D: NA
size: NA
CDR3: CASRSDPFANTGELFF
DNA: TGTGCCAGCAGGTCGGACCCGTTCGCGAACACCGGGGAGCTGTTTTTT

V: TRBV2
J: TRBJ2-7
D: NA
size: NA
CDR3: CASSGHLAATSYEQYF
DNA: TGTGCCAGCAGTGGACATCTAGCCGCCACCTCCTACGAGCAGTACTTC

V: TRBV18
J: TRBJ1-2
D: NA
size: once
CDR3: CASSPREGGGYTF
DNA: TGTGCCAGCTCACCCCGGGAAGGGGGAGGCTACACCTTC

V: TRBV7-2
J: TRBJ1-5
D: NA
size: NA
CDR3: CASSPIDQPQHF
DNA: TGTGCCAGCAGCCCCATAGATCAGCCCCAGCATTTT

V: TRBV30
J: TRBJ2-7
D: NA
size: NA
CDR3: CAWSVQQSYEQYF
DNA: TGTGCCTGGAGTGTACAACAGTCCTACGAGCAGTACTTC

V: TRBV5-1
J: TRBJ1-2
D: NA
size: NA
CDR3: CASSPASGPSGYTF
DNA: TGCGCCAGCAGCCCTGCTTCAGGCCCTTCGGGCTACACCTTC

V: TRBV6-5
J: TRBJ2-2
D: NA
size: few
CDR3: CASRAEGTGELFF
DNA: TGTGCCAGCAGGGCGGAAGGGACCGGGGAGCTGTTTTTT

V: TRBV7-2
J: TRBJ2-1
D: NA
size: once
CDR3: CASSLGFGRGQKVVQFF
DNA: TGTGCCAGCAGCTTAGGATTTGGGCGGGGCCAAAAGGTGGTGCAGTTCTTC